In its sample, the clone carrying this T cell receptor beta chain was seen many times. Its antigen is unknown. The data derive from a study of T cells after yellow fever vaccination. Study-wide findings and caveats: Clones that expanded after primary vaccination mostly reappeared after the booster (just over 95% CD4, around 87% CD8). CD4 and CD8 compartments shared a small share of clonotypes.

Each CDR3 protein gets one entry after TCRdb re-called the 5' RACE reads with MiXCR. The sample carries more than 95,000 distinct CDR3 sequences, around 7.4% recorded once. The CDR3 covers 14 residues. V lost 0 bases and J lost 3, with 10 bases in between. The germline CDR1 and CDR2 sequences are SGHRS and YFSETQ. The clonotype originates from a man aged 18 to 30 who received the YFV17D yellow fever vaccine. The rearrangement joins TRBV5-1 to TRBJ2-7; no clear D. Sequencing was performed on CD4+ T cells sorted from PBMCs, taken approximately 11 days after the first yellow fever vaccination. The CDR3 reads CASSLDAGSYEQYF. CDR3 in DNA: TGCGCCAGCAGCTTGGACGCCGGAAGCTACGAGCAGTACTTC.